Listed below are T cell receptor beta chains from one sample, sequenced in a study of T-cell reconstitution after alpha-beta-depleted transplantation in children. Each CDR3 protein gets one entry after TCRdb re-called the PCR reads with MiXCR. This table has 200,000 or so distinct CDR3 sequences, around 8.4% appearing once. Specimen: PBMCs, mostly from graft donor cells, collected 360 days after TCRalphabeta/CD19-depleted stem cell transplant. These TCRs come from a male patient aged 2-15 years who had a stem cell transplant for acute myeloid leukemia, so the T cells may come from the graft donor. The CDR3 runs from the conserved cysteine through the conserved F or W. A D gene is named only where the DNA matches it firmly. Clone size is given for some rows only: seen once, a few or many times, or a class if the clone is expanded.

D	V	J	size	CDR3	DNA
TRBD2	TRBV2	TRBJ2-1	NA	CASSGGGTDEQFF	TGTGCCAGCAGTGGGGGGGGGACCGATGAGCAGTTCTTC
TRBD1	TRBV7-2	TRBJ1-1	few	CASSLRTGQTEAFF	TGTGCCAGCAGCTTAAGGACAGGCCAAACTGAAGCTTTCTTT
NA	TRBV6-2/TRBV6-3	TRBJ2-1	NA	CASSQLSSSYNEQFF	TGTGCCAGCAGCCAACTATCGAGCTCCTACAATGAGCAGTTCTTC
NA	TRBV18	TRBJ1-5	few	CASSPGPDSNQPQHF	TGTGCCAGCTCTCCAGGGCCCGATAGCAATCAGCCCCAGCATTTT
NA	TRBV6-2/TRBV6-3	TRBJ2-1	many	CASTDLNYNEQFF	TGTGCCAGCACGGACCTTAACTACAATGAGCAGTTCTTC
NA	TRBV20-1	TRBJ1-5	NA	CSARDGGRNQPQHF	TGCAGTGCTAGAGATGGTGGCCGCAATCAGCCCCAGCATTTT
TRBD2	TRBV3-1	TRBJ2-1	NA	CASSQEYITLAGDLNEQFF	TGTGCCAGCAGCCAAGAATACATTACACTAGCGGGGGACCTCAATGAGCAGTTCTTC
NA	TRBV12-3/TRBV12-4	TRBJ2-7	NA	CASTQGTGPREQYF	TGTGCCAGCACCCAGGGCACGGGGCCAAGGGAGCAGTACTTC
TRBD2	TRBV7-9	TRBJ2-1	NA	CASSEGGGWNEQFF	TGTGCCAGCAGTGAGGGCGGGGGGTGGAATGAGCAGTTCTTC
NA	TRBV10-2	TRBJ1-1	many	CASSGETEKAFF	TGCGCCAGCAGTGGGGAGACAGAGAAAGCTTTCTTT
NA	TRBV12-3/TRBV12-4	TRBJ2-1	many	CASSTNRNNEQFF	TGTGCCAGCAGTACCAACAGGAACAATGAGCAGTTCTTC
TRBD1	TRBV12-3/TRBV12-4	TRBJ1-2	NA	CASSHRGGDYGYTF	TGTGCCAGCAGCCACAGGGGAGGTGACTATGGCTACACCTTC
TRBD2	TRBV6-2/TRBV6-3	TRBJ2-1	few	CASSYEGPSGFGAQFF	TGTGCCAGCAGTTACGAGGGACCTAGCGGTTTCGGGGCCCAGTTCTTC
NA	TRBV29-1	TRBJ2-1	few	CSVVGPGGRNEQFF	TGCAGCGTTGTGGGCCCCGGGGGACGGAATGAGCAGTTCTTC
NA	TRBV5-1	TRBJ2-3	many	CASSSSGRGGVWNTQYF	TGCGCCAGCAGCTCGTCGGGGAGGGGGGGAGTGTGGAATACGCAGTATTTT
TRBD1	TRBV6-5	TRBJ1-5	many	CASSYSRGHGQPQHF	TGTGCCAGCAGTTACTCCAGGGGGCACGGCCAGCCCCAGCATTTT
NA	TRBV28	TRBJ2-1	NA	CASSLASWTSSYNEQFF	TGTGCCAGCAGTTTAGCTTCGTGGACATCCTCCTACAATGAGCAGTTCTTC
TRBD1	TRBV12-3/TRBV12-4	TRBJ1-2	many	CASSLLDRGYTF	TGTGCCAGCAGTTTACTGGACAGGGGCTACACCTTC
TRBD1	TRBV2	TRBJ1-5	NA	CASSEETGFNQPQHF	TGTGCCAGCAGTGAAGAGACAGGGTTCAATCAGCCCCAGCATTTT
NA	TRBV20-1	TRBJ2-5	many	CSARSARQQETQYF	TGCAGTGCTAGATCCGCCCGGCAGCAAGAGACCCAGTACTTC
TRBD1	TRBV12-3/TRBV12-4	TRBJ2-7	NA	CASSWRPGGTGGYEQYF	TGTGCCAGCAGTTGGCGTCCCGGGGGGACAGGGGGCTACGAGCAGTACTTC
NA	TRBV3-1	TRBJ2-5	NA	CASSQAGGHGTQYF	TGTGCCAGCAGCCAAGCGGGGGGCCATGGGACCCAGTACTTC
NA	TRBV5-6	TRBJ1-1	hyperexpanded	CASSFPGENTEAFF	TGTGCCAGCAGCTTCCCGGGGGAGAACACTGAAGCTTTCTTT
NA	TRBV20-1	TRBJ2-1	many	CSARDGGSSYNEQFF	TGCAGTGCTAGGGACGGGGGAAGCTCCTACAATGAGCAGTTCTTC
TRBD1	TRBV19	TRBJ1-6	few	CASAGTGVGYNSPLHF	TGTGCCAGTGCTGGGACAGGGGTAGGATATAATTCACCCCTCCACTTT
NA	TRBV7-9	TRBJ2-7	few	CASSAVAPYYEQYF	TGTGCCAGCAGCGCCGTGGCACCTTACTACGAGCAGTACTTC
NA	TRBV29-1	TRBJ2-1	few	CSVGVRGNEQFF	TGCAGCGTTGGGGTCAGGGGTAATGAGCAGTTCTTC
TRBD2	TRBV19	TRBJ2-1	NA	CASSNGEGGYSYNEQFF	TGTGCCAGTAGTAATGGTGAGGGAGGGTACTCCTACAATGAGCAGTTCTTC
NA	TRBV20-1	TRBJ2-3	few	CSASEQGAADTQYF	TGCAGTGCTAGTGAACAGGGCGCCGCAGATACGCAGTATTTT
NA	TRBV30	TRBJ2-3	NA	CAWSVQAADTQYF	TGTGCCTGGAGTGTACAGGCTGCAGATACGCAGTATTTT
TRBD2	TRBV12-3/TRBV12-4	TRBJ2-5	NA	CASSPGTSGTLLETQYF	TGTGCCAGCAGTCCAGGGACTAGCGGGACCCTACTGGAGACCCAGTACTTC
NA	TRBV4-3	TRBJ2-7	NA	CASSQGTRKYF	TGCGCCAGCAGCCAGGGAACTAGGAAGTACTTC
NA	TRBV10-3	TRBJ2-5	few	CAISQPGRSKETQYF	TGTGCCATCAGTCAACCGGGACGGAGTAAAGAGACCCAGTACTTC
TRBD2	TRBV10-3	TRBJ2-7	many	CAISRTAGVGYEQYF	TGTGCCATCAGTCGAACAGCGGGAGTGGGCTACGAGCAGTACTTC
TRBD1	TRBV5-1	TRBJ1-2	few	CASSLAGTEGGYTF	TGCGCCAGCAGCTTGGCCGGGACAGAGGGGGGCTACACCTTC
TRBD2	TRBV14	TRBJ2-1	NA	CASSELADNEQFF	TGTGCCAGCAGCGAACTAGCGGACAATGAGCAGTTCTTC
NA	TRBV7-2	TRBJ1-1	many	CASSFNRDTEAFF	TGTGCCAGCAGCTTTAATCGAGATACTGAAGCTTTCTTT
TRBD1	TRBV12-3/TRBV12-4	TRBJ2-3	many	CASSPQDRVRTDTQYF	TGTGCCAGCAGTCCCCAGGACAGGGTACGCACAGATACGCAGTATTTT
TRBD2	TRBV6-1	TRBJ2-7	many	CASRHPGLAGGNSYEQYF	TGTGCCAGCAGGCATCCGGGACTAGCGGGAGGCAACTCCTACGAGCAGTACTTC
NA	TRBV5-6	TRBJ2-5	many	CASSYGHLIETQYF	TGTGCCAGCAGCTACGGACATCTGATAGAGACCCAGTACTTC
TRBD1	TRBV12-3/TRBV12-4	TRBJ2-5	many	CASSPGTARTQYF	TGTGCCAGCAGTCCTGGGACAGCGAGGACCCAGTACTTC
NA	TRBV20-1	TRBJ1-6	many	CSARPSGTDYNSPLHF	TGCAGTGCTAGACCTTCCGGGACGGACTATAATTCACCCCTCCACTTT
NA	TRBV12-3/TRBV12-4	TRBJ2-3	NA	CASSFPREGSDTQYF	TGTGCCAGCAGTTTCCCTAGAGAAGGATCAGATACGCAGTATTTT
NA	TRBV20-1	TRBJ2-5	many	CSARDTTGQETQYF	TGCAGTGCTAGAGATACGACGGGGCAAGAGACCCAGTACTTC